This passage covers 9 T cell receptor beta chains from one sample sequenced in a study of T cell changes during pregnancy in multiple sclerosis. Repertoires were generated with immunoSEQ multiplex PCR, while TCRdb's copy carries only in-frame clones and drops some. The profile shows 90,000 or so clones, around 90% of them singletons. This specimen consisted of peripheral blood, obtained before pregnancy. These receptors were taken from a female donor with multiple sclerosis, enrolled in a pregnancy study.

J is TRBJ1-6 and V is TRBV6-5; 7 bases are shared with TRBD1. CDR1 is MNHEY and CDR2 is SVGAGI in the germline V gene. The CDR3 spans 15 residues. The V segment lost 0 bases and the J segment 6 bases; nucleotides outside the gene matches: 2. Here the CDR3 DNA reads TGTGCCAGCAGTTACTCAACAGGGGCTAATTCACCCCTCCACTTT. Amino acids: CASSYSTGANSPLHF.

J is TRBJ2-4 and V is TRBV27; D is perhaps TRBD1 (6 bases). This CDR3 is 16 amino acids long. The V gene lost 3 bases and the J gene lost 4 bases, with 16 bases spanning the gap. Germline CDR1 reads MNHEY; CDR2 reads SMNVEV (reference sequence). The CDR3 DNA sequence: TGTGCCAGCAGTTTGAGGCCCGGGGACACAAAAAACATTCAGTACTTC. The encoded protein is CASSLRPGDTKNIQYF.

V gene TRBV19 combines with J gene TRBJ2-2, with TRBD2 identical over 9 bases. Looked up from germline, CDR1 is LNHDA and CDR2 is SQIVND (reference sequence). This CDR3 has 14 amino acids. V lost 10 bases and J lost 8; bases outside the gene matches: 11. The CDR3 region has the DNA TGTGCCACCAGGGTTAGCGGGAGTCGGGGGGAGCTGTTTTTT. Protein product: CATRVSGSRGELFF.

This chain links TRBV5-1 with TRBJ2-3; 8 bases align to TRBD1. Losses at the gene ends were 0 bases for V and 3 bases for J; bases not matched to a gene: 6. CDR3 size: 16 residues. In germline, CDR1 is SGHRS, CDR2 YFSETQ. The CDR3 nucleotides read TGCGCCAGCAGCTTGGCCCGGACAGGGAGAACAGATACGCAGTATTTT. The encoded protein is CASSLARTGRTDTQYF.

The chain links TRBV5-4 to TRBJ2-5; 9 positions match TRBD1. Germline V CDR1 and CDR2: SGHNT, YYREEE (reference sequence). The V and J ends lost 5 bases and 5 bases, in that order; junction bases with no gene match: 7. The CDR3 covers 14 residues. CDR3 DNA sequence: TGTGCCAGCAGTTTACAGGGGGCGGGCGAGACCCAGTACTTC. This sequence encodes CASSLQGAGETQYF.

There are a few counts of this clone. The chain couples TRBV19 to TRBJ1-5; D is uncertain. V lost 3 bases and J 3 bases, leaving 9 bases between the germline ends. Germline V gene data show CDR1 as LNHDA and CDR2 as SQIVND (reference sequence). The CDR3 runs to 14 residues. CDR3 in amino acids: CASSMWLTNQPQHF. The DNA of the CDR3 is TGTGCCAGTAGTATGTGGCTTACCAATCAGCCCCAGCATTTT.

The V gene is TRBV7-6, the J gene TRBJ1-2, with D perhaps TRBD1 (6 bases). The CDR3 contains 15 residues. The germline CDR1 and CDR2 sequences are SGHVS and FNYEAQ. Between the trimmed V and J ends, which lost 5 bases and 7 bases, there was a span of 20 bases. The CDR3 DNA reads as TGTGCCAGCAGCCCCCTTCCCGGCAGGGGCTCTGGCTACACCTTC. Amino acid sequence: CASSPLPGRGSGYTF.

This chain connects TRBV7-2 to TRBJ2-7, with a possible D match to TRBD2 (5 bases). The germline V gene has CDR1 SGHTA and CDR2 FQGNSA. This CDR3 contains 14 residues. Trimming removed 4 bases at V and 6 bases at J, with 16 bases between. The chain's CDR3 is CASSSTTSLGEQYF. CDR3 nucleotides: TGTGCCAGCAGCTCCACCACTAGTCTTGGCGAGCAGTACTTC.

This CDR3 reads CASTVVSRRNQPQHF. The CDR3 region has the DNA TGTGCCAGTACCGTGGTGTCCAGGCGAAATCAGCCCCAGCATTTT. The J gene is TRBJ1-5, the V gene TRBV19; D is unresolved. Trimming stripped 7 bases from V and 4 bases from J, with 17 bases between. This CDR3 is 15 amino acids long. The V gene's germline CDR1 is LNHDA and CDR2 SQIVND (reference sequence).